The 24 T cell receptor beta chains below were found in one sample sequenced in a study of vaccination effects on CD4 cells after COVID-19. The antigens of these receptors remain unknown. Generated by immunoSEQ multiplex PCR, the TCRdb table keeps only in-frame clones and is missing some. The sample records some 69,000 clones, approximately 72% being singletons. Antigen-specific CD4+ T cell clonotypes were called by their expansion after viral peptide-pool culture in ViraFEST. When around nine days of culture had elapsed, CD4+ T cells were isolated. Nucleocapsid antibody tests were negative, and the vaccine recipients had no prior SARS-CoV-2 infection. Source: CD4+ T cells from PBMCs cultured with HCoV-NL63 spike peptides, taken before COVID-19 vaccination. The receptors originated from a human donor who received a COVID-19 vaccine.

The rearrangement links TRBV24-1 to TRBJ2-5; D gene uncertain. This CDR3 region has 11 residues. Germline V lookup: CDR1 KGHDR, CDR2 SFDVKD. The V and J ends lost 3 bases and 9 bases respectively, with 7 bases between them. CDR3 sequence (DNA): TGTGCCACCAGTGATGTTGTCGCCCAGTACTTC. Amino acids: CATSDVVAQYF.

The chain uses TRBV4-2 and TRBJ2-3; D call uncertain. V was trimmed by 4 bases and J by 4 bases, leaving 18 bases between them. This CDR3 comprises 16 residues. CDR1 and CDR2 from the germline V gene are LGHNA and YNFKEQ. In nucleotides, the CDR3 is TGTGCCAGCAGCCCCCGGCGGATTGCTGTCGCAGATACGCAGTATTTT. It specifies CASSPRRIAVADTQYF.

CDR3 amino acids: CAWSGDGAFFPGTNMNTEAFF. The CDR3 nucleotides read TGTGCCTGGAGTGGGGACGGAGCGTTCTTCCCCGGAACTAACATGAACACTGAAGCTTTCTTT. This sequence joins TRBV30 and TRBJ1-1; a weak D match, TRBD1 (5 bases). Germline V gives CDR1 GTSNPN, CDR2 SVGIG (reference sequence). Deletions cut 1 base from V and 0 bases from J, with 30 bases between. This CDR3 contains 21 residues.

This sequence joins TRBV4-2 and TRBJ1-6, with D possibly being TRBD1 (5 bases). The CDR3 runs 13 residues. Germline values: CDR1 LGHNA, CDR2 YNFKEQ. Trimming removed 0 bases from V and 12 bases from J, with 9 bases in between. CDR3 loop: CASSQDSGRPLHF. CDR3 coding DNA: TGTGCCAGCAGCCAAGACTCAGGGAGACCCCTCCACTTT.

The V call is TRBV29-1, the J call TRBJ2-3, with 7 nucleotides matching TRBD1. V dropped 4 bases and J dropped 1; count of bases not matched to a gene: 5. Germline V gene sequence: CDR1 SQVTM, CDR2 ANQGSEA. The CDR3 loop spans 14 amino acids. The CDR3 loop reads CSVVGDRGTDTQYF. In DNA form, the CDR3 reads TGCAGCGTTGTGGGGGACAGAGGCACAGATACGCAGTATTTT.

This clone was seen only once. The chain combines TRBV11-2 with TRBJ1-3, with a weak D call TRBD1 (5 bases). Germline assignment: CDR1 SGHAT and CDR2 FQNNGV. The V and J ends lost 3 bases and 0 bases respectively, with 15 bases between them. CDR3 length: 17 residues. The CDR3 DNA sequence: TGTGCCAGCAGCTTTGGGGACGTTCGCCTCTCTGGAAACACCATATATTTT. As protein: CASSFGDVRLSGNTIYF.

This chain joins TRBV5-1 and TRBJ1-2, with D maybe TRBD1 (5 bases). Per germline, CDR1 SGHRS and CDR2 YFSETQ. The CDR3 consists of 16 residues. Trimming took off 4 bases at V and 0 bases at J, with 16 bases between the two ends. CDR3 sequence (DNA): TGCGCCAGCAGCCCCGGGACTCTTGCAGCTAACTATGGCTACACCTTC. This sequence encodes CASSPGTLAANYGYTF.

This clone has a single count. The V gene is TRBV6-4, the J gene TRBJ1-1; D not resolved. V lost 3 bases and J 5 bases, leaving 10 bases between the germline ends. Germline CDR1 reads MRHNA; CDR2 reads SNTAGT. This CDR3 contains 13 residues. The CDR3 bases are TGTGCCAGCAGTGAAAAGGGTGGGACTGAAGCTTTCTTT. Translating it yields CASSEKGGTEAFF.

A few counts support this clone. CDR3 amino acids: CASRVHGQGETDTQYF. For the CDR3, the DNA is TGTGCCAGTAGAGTGCACGGACAGGGGGAAACAGATACGCAGTATTTT. V and J are TRBV19 and TRBJ2-3; TRBD1 matches 10 bases. Germline V CDR1 and CDR2: LNHDA, SQIVND (reference sequence). J gave up 3 bases and V 6 bases, and 9 bases lay outside the gene matches. The CDR3 is made up of 16 amino acids.

The genes are TRBV5-5 and TRBJ1-4; tentatively, D is TRBD1 (6 bases). V lost 4 bases and J lost 0, with 10 bases in between. Germline assignment: CDR1 SGHKS and CDR2 YYEKEE (reference sequence). This CDR3 spans 15 amino acids. The CDR3 sequence: CASSTGHATNEKLFF. CDR3 in DNA: TGTGCCAGCAGCACGGGACACGCAACTAATGAAAAACTGTTTTTT.

The chain carries TRBV6-5 and TRBJ2-3, with D tentatively TRBD1 or TRBD2 (5 bases each). The CDR3 covers 14 residues. The germline V gene encodes CDR1 MNHEY and CDR2 SVGAGI. V dropped 6 bases and J dropped 5 bases, with 15 bases sitting between them. The CDR3: CASRFRDLKDTQYF. Written as DNA, the CDR3 is TGTGCCAGCAGGTTTCGGGACCTCAAAGATACGCAGTATTTT.

This clone occurred once. V is TRBV5-1 and J is TRBJ2-2; D is unresolved. The CDR3 is 13 amino acids. Germline CDR1 SGHRS, CDR2 YFSETQ. V was clipped by 7 bases and J by 4 bases, with 11 bases between them. The chain's CDR3 is CASRAGSTGELFF. In DNA form, the CDR3 reads TGCGCCAGCCGAGCCGGAAGCACCGGGGAGCTGTTTTTT.

This clone was seen only once. This sequence joins TRBV9 and TRBJ2-7, with TRBD1 as a possible D gene (5 bases). With 4 bases removed from V and 2 bases from J, the gap between germline ends came to 19 bases. This CDR3 has 16 residues. Looked up from germline, CDR1 is SGDLS and CDR2 is YYNGEE. The CDR3: CASSPHPQASAYEQYV. The CDR3 nucleotides read TGTGCCAGCAGCCCTCACCCACAGGCTTCCGCCTACGAGCAGTACGTC.

This clone was detected only a few times. J is TRBJ2-6 and V is TRBV28; TRBD1 is a possible D gene (5 bases). The CDR3 has 15 amino acids. Germline V lookup: CDR1 MDHEN, CDR2 SYDVKM. The V and J ends lost 6 bases and 3 bases respectively, with 12 bases between them. The CDR3 DNA follows: TGTGCCAGCAGCCCTACAGGTGGTGGGGCCAACGTCCTGACTTTC. It encodes CASSPTGGGANVLTF. The full variable domain, with the rest looked up from reference TRBV28 and TRBJ2-6, is DVKVTQSSRYLVKRTGEKVFLECVQDMDHENMFWYRQDPGLGLRLIYFSYDVKMKEKGDIPEGYSVSREKKERFSLILESASTNQTSMYLCASSPTGGGANVLTFGAGSRLTVL.

V gene TRBV6-5 combines with J gene TRBJ2-2, with 7 bases identical to TRBD1. CDR3 length: 14 amino acids. Germline CDR1 is MNHEY and CDR2 is SVGAGI. With V trimmed by 9 bases and J by 1 base, 5 bases remained unmatched. The CDR3: CASKGQMNTGELFF. The CDR3 DNA is TGTGCCAGTAAGGGACAGATGAACACCGGGGAGCTGTTTTTT.

This clone was seen only once. The chain is built from TRBV7-2 and TRBJ2-5; no firm D call. V was shortened by 5 bases and J by 5 bases, with 12 bases between the two germline ends. Germline loops: CDR1 SGHTA, CDR2 FQGNSA. The CDR3 spans 13 residues. The CDR3 loop is CASSIPLGETQYF. As DNA, the CDR3 is TGTGCCAGCAGCATACCGTTGGGGGAGACCCAGTACTTC.

The J gene is TRBJ2-3, the V gene TRBV10-1; 12 nucleotides agree with TRBD2. Losses at the gene ends were 7 bases for V and 0 bases for J; bases not matched to a gene: 2. The CDR3 runs 15 residues. The germline V gene encodes CDR1 WNHNN and CDR2 SYGVQD (reference sequence). The CDR3 DNA sequence: TGCGCCAGCACTAGCGGGGGGGCCAGCACAGATACGCAGTATTTT. Its protein is CASTSGGASTDTQYF.

This chain uses TRBV2 with TRBJ2-5; 14 nucleotides match TRBD2. The CDR3 is 19 amino acids. Per germline, CDR1 SNHLY and CDR2 FYNNEI. The V and J ends lost 6 bases and 0 bases, in that order; junction bases with no gene match: 12. CDR3 in amino acids: CASSRERTSGGMYQETQYF. The CDR3, as DNA: TGTGCCAGCAGCCGGGAGCGGACTAGCGGGGGGATGTACCAAGAGACCCAGTACTTC.

The rearrangement uses TRBV6-4 and TRBJ2-1; no firm D call. CDR3 size: 11 residues. Trimming removed 7 bases from V and 12 bases from J, with 13 bases in between. Germline V gene lookup returns CDR1 MRHNA and CDR2 SNTAGT. The CDR3 here is CASINGGRQFF. The CDR3 nucleotides read TGTGCCAGCATTAACGGTGGTAGGCAGTTCTTC.

The V and J genes are TRBV15 and TRBJ1-4; TRBD1 matches at 7 bases. The germline gives CDR1 LNHNV, CDR2 YYDKDF (reference sequence). J gave up 8 bases and V 1 base, and 1 base lay outside the gene matches. The CDR3 sequence is 13 residues long. Here the CDR3 reads CATSRGQGEKLFF. The CDR3 DNA reads as TGTGCCACCAGCAGAGGACAGGGAGAAAAACTGTTTTTT.

The chain recombines TRBV6-5 with TRBJ1-1; D gene ambiguous. CDR1 and CDR2 from the germline V gene are MNHEY and SVGAGI. CDR3 length: 11 amino acids. Trimming pared 5 bases from V and 7 bases from J, leaving 8 bases between. CDR3 protein: CASSPEGEAFF. The CDR3, as DNA: TGTGCCAGCAGTCCGGAGGGTGAAGCTTTCTTT.

The V call is TRBV6-5, the J call TRBJ2-2; TRBD2 is a possible D gene (7 bases). Between the trimmed V and J ends, which lost 8 bases and 5 bases, there was a span of 15 bases. The CDR3 extends over 14 amino acids. Germline loops: CDR1 MNHEY, CDR2 SVGAGI. In nucleotides, the CDR3 is TGTGCCAGCCTAGGGGGGGCGCGTACCGGGGAGCTGTTTTTT. Amino acid sequence: CASLGGARTGELFF.

The rearrangement links TRBV27 to TRBJ2-3; D might be TRBD1 (6 bases). Germline V gene sequence: CDR1 MNHEY, CDR2 SMNVEV (reference sequence). V shed 6 bases and J shed 6 bases, with 16 bases lying between them. This CDR3 comprises 14 residues. The CDR3, as DNA: TGTGCCAGCAGGACTTCTGGGGGCCGGGATACGCAGTATTTT. Translation: CASRTSGGRDTQYF.

The chain links TRBV19 to TRBJ2-3; 9 bases fit TRBD1. From germline, CDR1 is LNHDA and CDR2 SQIVND (reference sequence). CDR3 length equals 13 residues. Losses at the gene ends were 10 bases for V and 2 bases for J; bases not matched to a gene: 4. The CDR3 DNA follows: TGTGCCACCGGACAGGGGACCACAGATACGCAGTATTTT. This gives the protein CATGQGTTDTQYF. Drawing the rest from reference TRBV19 and TRBJ2-3, the complete variable domain is DGGITQSPKYLFRKEGQNVTLSCEQNLNHDAMYWYRQDPGQGLRLIYYSQIVNDFQKGDIAEGYSVSREKKESFPLTVTSAQKNPTAFYLCATGQGTTDTQYFGPGTRLTVL.